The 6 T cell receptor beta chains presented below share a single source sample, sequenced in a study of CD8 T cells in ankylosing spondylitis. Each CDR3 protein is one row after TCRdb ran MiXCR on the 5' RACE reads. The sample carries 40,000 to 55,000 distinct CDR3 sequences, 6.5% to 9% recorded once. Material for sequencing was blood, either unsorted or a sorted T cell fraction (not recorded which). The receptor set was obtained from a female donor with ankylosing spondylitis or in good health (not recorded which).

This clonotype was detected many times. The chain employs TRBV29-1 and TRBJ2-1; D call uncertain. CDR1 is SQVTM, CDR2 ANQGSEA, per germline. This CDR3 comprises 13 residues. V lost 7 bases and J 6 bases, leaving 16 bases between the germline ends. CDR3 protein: CSAVDPNRNEQFF. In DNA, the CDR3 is TGCAGCGCTGTGGACCCCAACCGCAATGAGCAGTTCTTC.

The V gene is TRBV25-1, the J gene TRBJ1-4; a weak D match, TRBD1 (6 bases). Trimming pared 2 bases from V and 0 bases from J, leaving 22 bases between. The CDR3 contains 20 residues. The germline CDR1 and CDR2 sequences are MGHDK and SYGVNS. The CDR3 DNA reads TGTGCCAGCAGTGAACGGGTCCGGGACACATCCTATTCAACTAATGAAAAACTGTTTTTT. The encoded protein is CASSERVRDTSYSTNEKLFF.

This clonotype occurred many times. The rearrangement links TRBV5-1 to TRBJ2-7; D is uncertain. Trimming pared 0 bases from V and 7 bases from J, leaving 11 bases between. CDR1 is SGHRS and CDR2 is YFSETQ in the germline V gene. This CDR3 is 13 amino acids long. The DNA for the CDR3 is TGCGCCAGCAGCTTGGACAGTTCGAGGGAGCAGTACTTC. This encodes CASSLDSSREQYF. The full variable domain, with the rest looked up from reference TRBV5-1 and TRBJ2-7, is KAGVTQTPRYLIKTRGQQVTLSCSPISGHRSVSWYQQTPGQGLQFLFEYFSETQRNKGNFPGRFSGRQFSNSRSEMNVSTLELGDSALYLCASSLDSSREQYFGPGTRLTVT.

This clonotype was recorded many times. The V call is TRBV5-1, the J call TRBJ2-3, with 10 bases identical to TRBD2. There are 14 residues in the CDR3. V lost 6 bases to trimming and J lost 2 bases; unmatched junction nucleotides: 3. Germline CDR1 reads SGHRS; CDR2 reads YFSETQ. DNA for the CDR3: TGCGCCAGCAAACTAGCGGGAAACACAGATACGCAGTATTTT. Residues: CASKLAGNTDTQYF.

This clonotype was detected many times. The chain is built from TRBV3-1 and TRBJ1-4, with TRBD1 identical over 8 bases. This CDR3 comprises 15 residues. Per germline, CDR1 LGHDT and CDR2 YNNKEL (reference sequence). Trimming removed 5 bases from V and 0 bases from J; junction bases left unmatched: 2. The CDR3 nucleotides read TGTGCCAGCAGCTTGACAGGGGCAACTAATGAAAAACTGTTTTTT. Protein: CASSLTGATNEKLFF.

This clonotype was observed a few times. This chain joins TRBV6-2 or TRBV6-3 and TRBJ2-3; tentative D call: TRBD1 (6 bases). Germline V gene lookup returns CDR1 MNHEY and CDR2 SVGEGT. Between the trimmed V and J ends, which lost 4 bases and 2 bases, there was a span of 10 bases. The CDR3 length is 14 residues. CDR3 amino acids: CASSFGQTTDTQYF. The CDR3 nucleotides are TGTGCCAGCAGTTTCGGACAGACCACAGATACGCAGTATTTT.